Sequencing of this T cell receptor (beta chain) was carried out in a study of blood T cell repertoires in COVID-19. Clones were read by immunoSEQ multiplex PCR, and TCRdb kept only the in-frame ones, dropping some. The table lists fewer than 30,000 clones, 80% to 90% of them singletons, with around 10% in the top ten. Trimming took 2 bases from V and 12 from J, leaving 11 bases between them. The CDR3 extends over 13 amino acids. Germline-derived CDR1 and CDR2 are MNHEY and SVGAGI. The receptor comes from a man between 60 and 70 years old with acute or convalescent COVID-19. V usage is TRBV6-5 and J usage is TRBJ1-6, with D maybe TRBD1 (5 bases). The sequenced sample was peripheral blood. The CDR3 bases are TGTGCCAGCAGTTACACAGGACGCCGACCCCTCCACTTT. Translated: CASSYTGRRPLHF.